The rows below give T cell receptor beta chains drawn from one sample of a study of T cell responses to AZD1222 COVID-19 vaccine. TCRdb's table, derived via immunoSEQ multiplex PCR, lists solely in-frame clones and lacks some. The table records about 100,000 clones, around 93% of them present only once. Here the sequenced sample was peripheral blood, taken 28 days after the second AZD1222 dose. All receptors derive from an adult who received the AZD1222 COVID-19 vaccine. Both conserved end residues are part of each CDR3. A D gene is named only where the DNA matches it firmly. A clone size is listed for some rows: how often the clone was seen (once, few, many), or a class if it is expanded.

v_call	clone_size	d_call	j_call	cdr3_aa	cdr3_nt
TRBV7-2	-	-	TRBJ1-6	CASVNIGVNSPLHF	TGTGCCAGCGTAAACATAGGGGTTAATTCACCCCTCCACTTT
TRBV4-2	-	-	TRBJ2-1	CASSQDWASPSYNEQFF	TGTGCCAGCAGCCAAGATTGGGCTAGCCCCTCCTACAATGAGCAGTTCTTC
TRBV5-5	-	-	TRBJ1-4	CASSWGGRTANEKLFF	TGTGCCAGCAGCTGGGGTGGTCGGACCGCTAATGAAAAACTGTTTTTT
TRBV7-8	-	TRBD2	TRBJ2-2	CASSFLAGANYGELFF	TGTGCCAGCAGCTTCCTAGCGGGGGCCAACTACGGGGAGCTGTTTTTT
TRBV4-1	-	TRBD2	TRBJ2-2	CASRDGLAGNTGELFF	TGCGCCAGCAGAGACGGGCTAGCGGGGAACACCGGGGAGCTGTTTTTT
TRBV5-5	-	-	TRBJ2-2	CASSLRQGHTGELFF	TGTGCCAGCAGCCTGAGACAAGGCCACACCGGGGAGCTGTTTTTT
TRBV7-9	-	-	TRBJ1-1	CASRYPQNTEAFF	TGTGCCAGCAGATACCCACAGAACACTGAAGCTTTCTTT
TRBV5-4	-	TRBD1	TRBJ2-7	CASSPGRDRGSYEQYF	TGTGCCAGCAGTCCAGGGCGGGACAGGGGTTCCTACGAGCAGTACTTC
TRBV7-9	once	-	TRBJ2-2	CASSLVVGTGELFF	TGTGCCAGCAGCTTAGTAGTCGGAACCGGGGAGCTGTTTTTT
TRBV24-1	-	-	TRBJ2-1	CATSDRQGLAEQFF	TGTGCCACCAGTGATAGGCAGGGCCTTGCTGAGCAGTTCTTC
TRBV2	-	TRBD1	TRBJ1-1	CASSGTGGTEAFF	TGTGCCAGCAGTGGGACAGGGGGCACTGAAGCTTTCTTT
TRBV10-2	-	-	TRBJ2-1	CASSENRVNEQFF	TGCGCCAGCAGTGAAAACAGGGTAAATGAGCAGTTCTTC
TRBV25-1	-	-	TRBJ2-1	CASKQGDHNEQFF	TGTGCCAGCAAACAGGGAGACCACAATGAGCAGTTCTTC
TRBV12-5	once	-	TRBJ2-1	CASGPGARFDEQFF	TGTGCTAGTGGTCCCGGTGCCCGGTTCGATGAGCAGTTCTTC
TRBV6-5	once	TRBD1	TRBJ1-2	CASSPRQGTGYTF	TGTGCCAGCAGTCCCCGACAGGGAACGGGCTACACCTTC
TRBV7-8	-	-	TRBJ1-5	CASSPGRINNQPQHF	TGTGCCAGCAGCCCGGGACGGATTAACAATCAGCCCCAGCATTTT
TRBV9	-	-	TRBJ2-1	CASSVALDYNEQFF	TGTGCCAGCAGCGTAGCACTAGATTACAATGAGCAGTTCTTC
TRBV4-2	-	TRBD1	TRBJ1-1	CASSGRDRRNTEAFF	TGTGCCAGCAGCGGGCGGGACAGGCGTAACACTGAAGCTTTCTTT
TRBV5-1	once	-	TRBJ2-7	CASSLGRLSYEQYF	TGCGCCAGCAGCTTGGGCAGACTGTCCTACGAGCAGTACTTC
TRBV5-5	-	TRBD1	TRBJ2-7	CASRIDPGQGFYEQYF	TGTGCCAGCAGGATTGATCCGGGACAGGGTTTTTACGAGCAGTACTTC
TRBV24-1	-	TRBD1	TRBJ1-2	CATSASGTGYGYTF	TGTGCCACCAGTGCTTCCGGGACAGGGTATGGCTACACCTTC
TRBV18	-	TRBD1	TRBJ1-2	CASSPQTGAQNYGYTF	TGTGCCAGCTCACCCCAGACAGGGGCGCAAAACTATGGCTACACCTTC
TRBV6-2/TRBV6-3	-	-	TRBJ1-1	CASSYAGGGAEAFF	TGTGCCAGCAGTTACGCCGGCGGTGGGGCTGAAGCTTTCTTT
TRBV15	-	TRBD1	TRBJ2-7	CATSLQQGYEQYF	TGTGCCACCAGCCTTCAACAGGGGTACGAGCAGTACTTC
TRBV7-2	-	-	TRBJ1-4	CASSARANEKLFF	TGTGCCAGCAGCGCCCGGGCTAATGAAAAACTGTTTTTT
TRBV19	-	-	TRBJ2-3	CASSTSPRGAGTDTQYF	TGTGCCAGTAGTACGAGCCCTAGAGGGGCGGGCACAGATACGCAGTATTTT
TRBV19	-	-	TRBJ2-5	CASSNGEVMARETQYF	TGTGCCAGTAGTAACGGGGAGGTCATGGCGCGAGAGACCCAGTACTTC
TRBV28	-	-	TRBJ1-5	CASSLRGLKGIQPQHF	TGTGCCAGCAGTTTAAGGGGATTAAAGGGTATTCAGCCCCAGCATTTT
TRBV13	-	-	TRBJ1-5	CASSQRTDRVQHF	TGTGCCAGCAGCCAGAGAACGGACCGAGTTCAGCATTTT
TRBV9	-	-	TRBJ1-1	CASSVAPGQGNTEAFF	TGTGCCAGCAGCGTAGCGCCGGGACAAGGGAACACTGAAGCTTTCTTT